Shown below are 23 T cell receptor beta chains from a single sample sequenced in a study of blood T cells in healthy people across ages. The authors ran a second PCR of roughly 6 to 12 cycles using a sample-barcoded 5' primer and a J-beta primer mix. TCRdb reprocessed the 5' RACE reads via MiXCR and lists one record per CDR3 protein. This table holds approximately 800,000 distinct CDR3 sequences, 40% to 65% found once. Sequenced sample: blood. Receptors were obtained from a man older than 75 in good health.

This clonotype occurred a few times. The CDR3 DNA sequence: TGCAGCGCTGATAAGACAGGCGGGGACACTGAAGCTTTCTTT. It translates to CSADKTGGDTEAFF. V is TRBV29-1 and J is TRBJ1-1; a possible D gene is TRBD1 (6 bases). CDR1 is SQVTM, CDR2 ANQGSEA, per germline. The CDR3 extends over 14 amino acids. V was cut by 7 bases and J by 3 bases, with 18 bases left in between.

J is TRBJ2-3 and V is TRBV6-5, with D possibly being TRBD1 (5 bases). The length of the CDR3 is 17 residues. The V gene lost 4 bases and the J gene lost 2 bases, with 19 bases spanning the gap. The germline V gene encodes CDR1 MNHEY and CDR2 SVGAGI. CDR3 region: CASSSPRGALNTDTQYF. DNA of the CDR3: TGTGCCAGCAGTTCCCCGCGTGGGGCACTTAACACAGATACGCAGTATTTT.

The chain is built from TRBV14 and TRBJ1-6; unclear D gene. Germline V lookup: CDR1 SGHDN, CDR2 FVKESK. The CDR3 length is 15 residues. Deletions cut 4 bases from V and 3 bases from J, with 10 bases between. In nucleotides, the CDR3 is TGTGCCAGCAGCCGCGGGGTTTACTATAATTCACCCCTCCACTTT. This translates into CASSRGVYYNSPLHF.

This clonotype came up many times. The genes are TRBV6-2 or TRBV6-3 and TRBJ1-2, with no clear D. From germline, CDR1 is MNHEY and CDR2 SVGEGT. The CDR3 is made up of 11 amino acids. V lost 6 bases and J lost 2, with 4 bases in between. CDR3 protein: CASSYNYGYTF. Written as DNA, the CDR3 is TGTGCCAGCAGCTACAACTATGGCTACACCTTC.

The chain couples TRBV3-1 to TRBJ2-7, with TRBD2 matching over 9 bases. The V gene's germline CDR1 is LGHDT and CDR2 YNNKEL (reference sequence). Losses at the gene ends were 1 base for V and 1 base for J; bases not matched to a gene: 8. The CDR3 runs 17 residues. As DNA, the CDR3 is TGTGCCAGCAGCCAAGGTGTAGGAGGACTAGCGTCCTACGAGCAGTACTTC. Amino acids: CASSQGVGGLASYEQYF.

This clonotype was counted a few times. The chain links TRBV4-2 to TRBJ1-5; 7 nucleotides agree with TRBD1. The CDR3 spans 17 residues. Germline CDR1 is LGHNA and CDR2 is YNFKEQ. With V trimmed by 3 bases and J by 2 bases, 10 bases remained unmatched. The CDR3 loop is CASSQGTSGGGNQPQHF. The CDR3 region has the DNA TGTGCCAGCAGCCAGGGAACTTCAGGGGGTGGCAATCAGCCCCAGCATTTT.

This chain connects TRBV7-9 to TRBJ1-4; D remains ambiguous. Trimming left V 3 bases short and J 3 bases short, with 17 bases between. Germline V gene lookup returns CDR1 SEHNR and CDR2 FQNEAQ (reference sequence). The CDR3 extends over 17 amino acids. CDR3 loop: CASSLGPSVGSNEKLFF. The CDR3 DNA reads TGTGCCAGCAGCTTGGGCCCATCGGTTGGTTCTAATGAAAAACTGTTTTTT.

This clonotype was seen only a few times. The gene calls are TRBV4-1 and TRBJ2-7, with 7 bases fitting TRBD2. V lost 1 base to trimming and J lost 4 bases; unmatched junction nucleotides: 4. The CDR3 is 14 amino acids. CDR1 and CDR2 from the germline V gene are MGHRA and YSYEKL. The CDR3 sequence: CASSQVGGEYEQYF. The CDR3 region has the DNA TGCGCCAGCAGCCAAGTGGGGGGGGAGTACGAGCAGTACTTC.

The chain carries TRBV6-5 and TRBJ2-2; tentatively, D is TRBD2 (5 bases). There are 14 residues in the CDR3. The germline V gene encodes CDR1 MNHEY and CDR2 SVGAGI. With 8 bases removed from V and 1 base from J, the gap between germline ends came to 11 bases. CDR3 region: CASGLAGNTGELFF. The CDR3, as DNA: TGTGCCAGCGGGCTTGCGGGGAACACCGGGGAGCTGTTTTTT.

This clonotype was seen more than once but under ten times. The chain uses TRBV12-3 or TRBV12-4 and TRBJ2-1, with 9 nucleotides matching TRBD2. Trimming cost V 6 bases and J 8 bases; bases outside gene matches: 8. This CDR3 comprises 14 residues. CDR3 sequence reads: CASSRGLASDEQFF. CDR3 in DNA: TGTGCCAGCAGCCGGGGACTAGCTTCAGATGAGCAGTTCTTC.

This clonotype has a handful of counts. V is TRBV5-1 and J is TRBJ2-7; D is unresolved. Germline CDR1 is SGHRS and CDR2 is YFSETQ. This CDR3 comprises 11 residues. Trimming shortened V by 5 bases and J by 7 bases, and 10 bases separated the two germline ends. Here the CDR3 reads CASSSAWEQYF. CDR3 sequence (DNA): TGCGCCAGCAGTAGTGCGTGGGAGCAGTACTTC.

In its sample, this clonotype was seen a few times. The chain has TRBV12-3 or TRBV12-4 and TRBJ2-1; 10 bases fit TRBD2. After removal of 6 bases from V and 2 bases from J, the junction contained 7 bases not matched to a gene. The CDR3 is made up of 16 amino acids. CDR3 nucleotide sequence: TGTGCCAGCAGAGGACTAGCGGCAGTGACCTACAATGAGCAGTTCTTC. Its translation is CASRGLAAVTYNEQFF.

The chain employs TRBV12-3 or TRBV12-4 and TRBJ2-4; the D is unclear. The DNA end favors TRBJ2-7, so the J call may be wrong. The CDR3 is made up of 12 amino acids. The CDR3 loop is CASSFENYEQYF. The CDR3 coding sequence is TGTGCCAGCAGTTTCGAAAACTACGAGCAGTACTTC.

The chain has TRBV10-3 and TRBJ2-1; 14 bases fit TRBD2. This CDR3 spans 17 amino acids. Trimming cost V 3 bases and J 9 bases; bases outside gene matches: 10. From germline, CDR1 is ENHRY and CDR2 SYGVKD. Here the CDR3 reads CAISDRGLAGGKSEQFF. The CDR3 nucleotides are TGTGCCATCAGTGACCGCGGACTAGCGGGAGGAAAGAGTGAGCAGTTCTTC.

This rearrangement joins TRBV29-1 to TRBJ1-2; weak D call: TRBD1 (5 bases). The V end lost 7 bases, the J end lost 4 bases, and 13 bases lay between the germline ends. The V gene's germline CDR1 is SQVTM and CDR2 ANQGSEA. This CDR3 has 12 amino acids. CDR3: CSGGGGTYGYTF. CDR3 in DNA: TGCAGCGGGGGGGGTGGCACCTATGGCTACACCTTC.

The genes are TRBV10-2 and TRBJ2-5; 7 nucleotides agree with TRBD1. The end of the DNA aligns better with TRBJ2-7, so the J call may be wrong. CDR3 length: 14 residues. Germline V gives CDR1 WSHSY, CDR2 SAAADI. The CDR3: CASSEIGGTYEQYF. The CDR3 region has the DNA TGCGCCAGCAGTGAGATAGGGGGCACCTACGAGCAGTACTTC.

The V gene is TRBV9, the J gene TRBJ2-3, with 9 bases that match TRBD2. Germline V lookup: CDR1 SGDLS, CDR2 YYNGEE. V trimming: 0 bases; J trimming: 1 base; junction bases outside the gene matches: 6. There are 17 residues in the CDR3. CDR3 nucleotides: TGTGCCAGCAGCGTAGCTCCTAGCGGGGCCGGCACAGATACGCAGTATTTT. It is translated as CASSVAPSGAGTDTQYF.

The gene calls are TRBV20-1 and TRBJ2-7, with D uncertain. Trimming cost V 5 bases and J 3 bases, with 14 bases left between them. The length of the CDR3 is 13 residues. Germline CDR1 is DFQATT and CDR2 is SNEGSKA (reference sequence). The CDR3 DNA reads TGCAGTGCTGTCGGGTCTTCCGACTACGAGCAGTACTTC. As protein: CSAVGSSDYEQYF.

Only one count was recorded for this clonotype. The gene calls are TRBV3-1 and TRBJ2-4; the D gene could be TRBD1 or TRBD2 (5 bases each). The germline V and J ends were trimmed by 4 bases and 13 bases, with 17 bases remaining between them. The CDR3 consists of 13 residues. The germline CDR1 and CDR2 sequences are LGHDT and YNNKEL (reference sequence). The DNA for the CDR3 is TGTGCCAGCAGCCCGTTAACTATAGGGGAGCAGTACTTC. Protein: CASSPLTIGEQYF. The full variable domain, rest sourced from reference TRBV3-1 and TRBJ2-4, is DTAVSQTPKYLVTQMGNDKSIKCEQNLGHDTMYWYKQDSKKFLKIMFSYNNKELIINETVPNRFSPKSPDKAHLNLHINSLELGDSAVYFCASSPLTIGEQYFGAGTRLSVL.

This chain links TRBV20-1 with TRBJ2-7; 8 bases align to TRBD1. The CDR3 totals 14 residues. CDR1 is DFQATT, CDR2 SNEGSKA, per germline (reference sequence). V was clipped by 5 bases and J by 2 bases; unmatched bases: 8. CDR3 region: CSAPRTGSTYEQYF. As DNA, the CDR3 is TGCAGTGCTCCCAGGACAGGGTCCACCTACGAGCAGTACTTC.

The V call is TRBV20-1, the J call TRBJ2-5; D may be TRBD1 (6 bases). Looked up from germline, CDR1 is DFQATT and CDR2 is SNEGSKA (reference sequence). The CDR3 extends over 13 amino acids. V lost 5 bases, J lost 11 bases, and 21 bases lay in between. The CDR3 sequence: CSAEDRTSQGQYF. The CDR3 bases are TGCAGTGCTGAAGACAGGACGTCTCAAGGGCAGTACTTC.

J is TRBJ2-5 and V is TRBV29-1; 10 bases match TRBD2. Germline CDR1 reads SQVTM; CDR2 reads ANQGSEA. This CDR3 spans 12 amino acids. With V trimmed by 4 bases and J by 5 bases, 1 base remained unmatched. The CDR3 is CSVASGSETQYF. The CDR3 region has the DNA TGCAGCGTTGCTAGCGGGAGTGAGACCCAGTACTTC. The full variable domain, rest sourced from reference TRBV29-1 and TRBJ2-5, is SAVISQKPSRDICQRGTSLTIQCQVDSQVTMMFWYRQQPGQSLTLIATANQGSEATYESGFVIDKFPISRPNLTFSTLTVSNMSPEDSSIYLCSVASGSETQYFGPGTRLLVL.

The chain links TRBV27 to TRBJ2-7, with D perhaps TRBD1 or TRBD2 (6 bases each). The J call may be in error: the DNA end matches TRBJ2-4 better. Germline CDR1 reads MNHEY; CDR2 reads SMNVEV (reference sequence). The length of the CDR3 is 12 residues. The CDR3 loop reads CASGRGENIQYF. In DNA form, the CDR3 reads TGTGCCAGCGGTAGGGGGGAAAACATTCAGTACTTC.